This TCR beta chain was observed in a study of CD8 T cells in ankylosing spondylitis. General study points: What seemed typical of ankylosing spondylitis blood was a TCR beta motif built from several highly homologous variants. Clones linked to disease, bearing a CD8+ phenotype, were relatively rare in peripheral blood. The study looked at matched synovial fluid samples from ankylosing spondylitis patients. Disease-linked clones were reported to be significantly enriched there.

Germline values: CDR1 DFQATT, CDR2 SNEGSKA (reference sequence). This CDR3 comprises 15 residues. V was shortened by 6 bases and J by 1 base, with 17 bases between the two germline ends. In the case of this clonotype: The antigen is unknown.

Libraries of TCR beta came from quantitative 5'-RACE with molecular barcodes. TCRdb redid the calling of the 5' RACE reads with MiXCR, one entry per CDR3 protein. The table has roughly 180,000 distinct CDR3 sequences, 9.8% seen once. The chain recombines TRBV20-1 with TRBJ2-3; weak D call: TRBD1 (6 bases). The source of this sequence is a female donor with ankylosing spondylitis or in good health (not recorded which). The sample was blood, either unsorted or a sorted T cell fraction (not recorded which). CDR3 amino acids: CSAQSTGWGTDTQYF. For the CDR3, the DNA is TGCAGTGCCCAATCCACAGGGTGGGGCACAGATACGCAGTATTTT.